This T cell receptor beta chain was identified in a study of cytomegalovirus exposure and HLA in healthy donors. The CDR3 has 17 amino acids. Trimming removed 1 base at V and 1 base at J, with 14 bases between. Germline V gene data show CDR1 as SGHDN and CDR2 as FVKESK. TCRdb's table, derived via immunoSEQ multiplex PCR, lists solely in-frame clones and lacks some. The table shows over 50,000 clones, with nearly 95% occurring only once. V and J are TRBV14 and TRBJ2-1; D may be TRBD2 (6 bases). Material: PBMCs. The origin of this receptor is a man aged 18 to 29 in good health and CMV-seropositive. The CDR3: CASSQGLREASYNEQFF. The CDR3 region has the DNA TGTGCCAGCAGCCAAGGTCTAAGGGAGGCGTCCTACAATGAGCAGTTCTTC.